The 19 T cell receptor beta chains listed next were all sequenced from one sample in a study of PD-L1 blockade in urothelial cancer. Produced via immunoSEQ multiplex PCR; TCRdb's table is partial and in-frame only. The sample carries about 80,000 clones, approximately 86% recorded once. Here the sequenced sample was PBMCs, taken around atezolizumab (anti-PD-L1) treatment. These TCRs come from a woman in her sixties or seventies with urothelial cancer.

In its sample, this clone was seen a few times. CDR3: CASSRRRGGLYNEQFF. Here the CDR3 DNA reads TGTGCCAGCAGCCGGCGTCGGGGGGGACTATACAATGAGCAGTTCTTC. The V gene is TRBV5-6, the J gene TRBJ2-1; TRBD2 matches at 8 bases. The CDR3 covers 16 residues. Germline V lookup: CDR1 SGHDT, CDR2 YYEEEE. With 4 bases clipped from V and 4 bases from J, the junction kept 10 bases outside the gene matches.

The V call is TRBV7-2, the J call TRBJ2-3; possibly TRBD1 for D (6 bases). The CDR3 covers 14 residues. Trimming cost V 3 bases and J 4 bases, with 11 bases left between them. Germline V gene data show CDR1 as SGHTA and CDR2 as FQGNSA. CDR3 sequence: CASSLIQGSDTQYF. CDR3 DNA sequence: TGTGCCAGCAGCTTGATACAGGGTTCAGATACGCAGTATTTT.

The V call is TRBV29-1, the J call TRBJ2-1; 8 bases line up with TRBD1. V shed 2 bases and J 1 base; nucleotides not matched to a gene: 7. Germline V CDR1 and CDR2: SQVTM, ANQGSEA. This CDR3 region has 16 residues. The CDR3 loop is CSVESTGARSYNEQFF. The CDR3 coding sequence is TGCAGCGTTGAATCGACAGGGGCGAGGTCCTACAATGAGCAGTTCTTC.

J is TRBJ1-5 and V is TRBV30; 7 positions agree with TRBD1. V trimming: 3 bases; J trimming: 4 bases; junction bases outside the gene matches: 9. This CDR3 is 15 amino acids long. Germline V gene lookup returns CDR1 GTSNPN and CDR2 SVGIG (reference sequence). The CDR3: CAWSRTGALNQPQHF. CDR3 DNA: TGTGCCTGGAGCCGAACAGGGGCCCTAAATCAGCCCCAGCATTTT.

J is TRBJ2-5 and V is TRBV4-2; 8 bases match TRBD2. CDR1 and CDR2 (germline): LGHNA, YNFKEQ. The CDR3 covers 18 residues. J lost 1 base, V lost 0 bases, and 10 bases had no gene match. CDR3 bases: TGTGCCAGCAGCCAAGAACCATCTAGCGGGCGGGTCCAAGAGACCCAGTACTTC. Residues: CASSQEPSSGRVQETQYF.

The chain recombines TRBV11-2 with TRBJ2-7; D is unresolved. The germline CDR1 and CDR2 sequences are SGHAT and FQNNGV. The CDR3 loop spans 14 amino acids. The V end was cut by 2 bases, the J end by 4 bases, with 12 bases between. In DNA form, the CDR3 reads TGTGCCAGCAGCTTATTTGGGCCCGAGTACGAGCAGTACTTC. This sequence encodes CASSLFGPEYEQYF.

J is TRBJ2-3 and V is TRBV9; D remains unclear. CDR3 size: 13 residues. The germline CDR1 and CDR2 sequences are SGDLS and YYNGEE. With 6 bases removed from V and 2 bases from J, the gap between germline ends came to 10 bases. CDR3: CASNPWATDTQYF. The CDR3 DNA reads TGTGCCAGCAACCCCTGGGCCACAGATACGCAGTATTTT.

The CDR3 DNA follows: TGTGCCAGCAGCGTAGAGGCTAGTTCTTACAATGAGCAGTTCTTC. Its protein product is CASSVEASSYNEQFF. The chain combines TRBV9 with TRBJ2-1; unclear D gene. Trimming left V 0 bases short and J 4 bases short, with 11 bases between. The CDR3 length is 15 residues. The germline gives CDR1 SGDLS, CDR2 YYNGEE. Full variable domain (missing parts from reference TRBV9 and TRBJ2-1): DSGVTQTPKHLITATGQRVTLRCSPRSGDLSVYWYQQSLDQGLQFLIQYYNGEERAKGNILERFSAQQFPDLHSELNLSSLELGDSALYFCASSVEASSYNEQFFGPGTRLTVL.

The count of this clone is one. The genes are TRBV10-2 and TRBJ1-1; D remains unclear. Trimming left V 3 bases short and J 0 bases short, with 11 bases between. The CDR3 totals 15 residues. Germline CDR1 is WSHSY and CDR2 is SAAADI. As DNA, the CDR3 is TGCGCCAGCAGTGATTGGCGGGAGTTGAACACTGAAGCTTTCTTT. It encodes CASSDWRELNTEAFF.

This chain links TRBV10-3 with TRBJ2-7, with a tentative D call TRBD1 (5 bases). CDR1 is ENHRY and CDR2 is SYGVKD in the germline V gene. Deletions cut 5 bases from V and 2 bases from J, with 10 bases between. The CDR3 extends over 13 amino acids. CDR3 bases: TGTGCCATCAGTACAACAGGCCCCTACGAGCAGTACTTC. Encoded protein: CAISTTGPYEQYF.

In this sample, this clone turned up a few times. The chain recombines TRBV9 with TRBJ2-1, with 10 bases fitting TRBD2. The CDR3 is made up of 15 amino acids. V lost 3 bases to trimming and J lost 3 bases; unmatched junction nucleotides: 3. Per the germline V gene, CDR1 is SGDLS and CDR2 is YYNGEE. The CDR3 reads CASSDVAGGYNEQFF. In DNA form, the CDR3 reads TGTGCCAGCAGCGATGTAGCGGGAGGCTACAATGAGCAGTTCTTC.

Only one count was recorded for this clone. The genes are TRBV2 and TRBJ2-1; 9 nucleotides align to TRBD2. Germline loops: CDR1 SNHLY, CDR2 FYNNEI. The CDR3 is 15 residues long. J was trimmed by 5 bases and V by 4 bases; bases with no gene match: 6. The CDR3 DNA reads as TGTGCCAGCAGTGTAAGCGGGGGGCAGAACAATGAGCAGTTCTTC. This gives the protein CASSVSGGQNNEQFF. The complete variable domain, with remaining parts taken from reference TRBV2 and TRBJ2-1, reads EPEVTQTPSHQVTQMGQEVILRCVPISNHLYFYWYRQILGQKVEFLVSFYNNEISEKSEIFDDQFSVERPDGSNFTLKIRSTKLEDSAMYFCASSVSGGQNNEQFFGPGTRLTVL.

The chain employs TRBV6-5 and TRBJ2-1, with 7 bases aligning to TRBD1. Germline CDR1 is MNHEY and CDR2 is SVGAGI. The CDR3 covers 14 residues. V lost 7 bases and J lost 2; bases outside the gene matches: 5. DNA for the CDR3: TGTGCCAGCACCCTAGGACAGGCCTACAATGAGCAGTTCTTC. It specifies CASTLGQAYNEQFF.

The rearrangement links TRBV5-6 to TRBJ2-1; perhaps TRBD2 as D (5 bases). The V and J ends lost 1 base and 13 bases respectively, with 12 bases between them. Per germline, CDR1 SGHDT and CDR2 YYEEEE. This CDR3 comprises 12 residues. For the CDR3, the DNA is TGTGCCAGCAGCTTGTCACTAGTTGGCCAGTTCTTC. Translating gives CASSLSLVGQFF.

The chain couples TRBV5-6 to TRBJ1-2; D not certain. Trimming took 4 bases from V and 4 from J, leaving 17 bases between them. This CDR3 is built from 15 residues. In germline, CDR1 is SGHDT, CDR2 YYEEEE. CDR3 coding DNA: TGTGCCAGCAGCAGGCGGACTACGAGCGGCTATGGCTACACCTTC. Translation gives CASSRRTTSGYGYTF.

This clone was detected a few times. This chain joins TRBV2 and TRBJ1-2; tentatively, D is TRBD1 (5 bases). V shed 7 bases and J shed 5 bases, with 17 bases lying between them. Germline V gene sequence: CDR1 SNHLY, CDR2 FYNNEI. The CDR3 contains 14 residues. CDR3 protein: CASIPLDTTYGYTF. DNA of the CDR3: TGTGCCAGCATTCCCTTGGACACTACTTATGGCTACACCTTC.

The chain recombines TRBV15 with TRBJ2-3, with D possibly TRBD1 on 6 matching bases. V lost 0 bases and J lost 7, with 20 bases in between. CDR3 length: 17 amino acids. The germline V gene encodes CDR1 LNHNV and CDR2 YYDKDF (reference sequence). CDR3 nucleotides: TGTGCCACCAGCAGAGAGGCGGTTGGGGGCACTGTCTATACGCAGTATTTT. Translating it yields CATSREAVGGTVYTQYF. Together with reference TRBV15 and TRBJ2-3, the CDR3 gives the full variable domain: DAMVIQNPRYQVTQFGKPVTLSCSQTLNHNVMYWYQQKSSQAPKLLFHYYDKDFNNEADTPDNFQSRRPNTSFCFLDIRSPGLGDTAMYLCATSREAVGGTVYTQYFGPGTRLTVL.

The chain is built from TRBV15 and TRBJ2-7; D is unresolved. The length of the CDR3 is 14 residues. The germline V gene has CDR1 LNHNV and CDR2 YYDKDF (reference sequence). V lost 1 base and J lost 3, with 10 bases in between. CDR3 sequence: CATSRATQNYEQYF. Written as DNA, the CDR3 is TGTGCCACCAGCAGAGCGACACAAAACTACGAGCAGTACTTC.

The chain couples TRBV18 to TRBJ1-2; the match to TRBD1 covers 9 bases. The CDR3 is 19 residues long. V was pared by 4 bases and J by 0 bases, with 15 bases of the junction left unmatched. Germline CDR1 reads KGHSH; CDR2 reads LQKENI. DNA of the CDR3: TGTGCCAGCTCACTAGAAGCACAGGGGGCGATCACCGCTAACTATGGCTACACCTTC. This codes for CASSLEAQGAITANYGYTF.